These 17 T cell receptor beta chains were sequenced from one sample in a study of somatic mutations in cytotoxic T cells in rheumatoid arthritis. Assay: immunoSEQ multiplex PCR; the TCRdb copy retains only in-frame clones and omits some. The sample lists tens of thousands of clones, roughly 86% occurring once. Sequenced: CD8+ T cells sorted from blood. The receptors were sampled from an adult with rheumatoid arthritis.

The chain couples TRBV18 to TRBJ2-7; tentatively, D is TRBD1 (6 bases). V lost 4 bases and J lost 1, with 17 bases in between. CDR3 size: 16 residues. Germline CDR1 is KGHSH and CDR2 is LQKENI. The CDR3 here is CASSRSRTVLSYEQYF. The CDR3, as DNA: TGTGCCAGCTCACGCAGCCGGACAGTCCTTTCCTACGAGCAGTACTTC.

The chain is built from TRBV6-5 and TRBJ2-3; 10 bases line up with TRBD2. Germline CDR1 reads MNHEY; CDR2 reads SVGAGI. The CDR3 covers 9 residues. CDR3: CASGRPAYF. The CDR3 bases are TGTGCTAGCGGGAGGCCCGCATATTTT.

The CDR3 spells CASSLGDIRTTNYGYTF. DNA for the CDR3: TGTGCCAGCAGCTTGGGGGACATAAGAACCACTAACTATGGCTACACCTTC. The V gene is TRBV5-5, the J gene TRBJ1-2; D might be TRBD1 (6 bases). This CDR3 is 17 amino acids long. With 0 bases removed from V and 0 bases from J, the gap between germline ends came to 15 bases. Per the germline V gene, CDR1 is SGHKS and CDR2 is YYEKEE (reference sequence).

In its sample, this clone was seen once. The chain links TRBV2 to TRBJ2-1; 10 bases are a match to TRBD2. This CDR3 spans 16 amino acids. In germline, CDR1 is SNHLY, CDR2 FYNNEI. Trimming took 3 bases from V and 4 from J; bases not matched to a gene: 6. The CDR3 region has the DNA TGTGCCAGCAGTGAGTCTAGCGGGAGAATATACAATGAGCAGTTCTTC. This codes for CASSESSGRIYNEQFF.

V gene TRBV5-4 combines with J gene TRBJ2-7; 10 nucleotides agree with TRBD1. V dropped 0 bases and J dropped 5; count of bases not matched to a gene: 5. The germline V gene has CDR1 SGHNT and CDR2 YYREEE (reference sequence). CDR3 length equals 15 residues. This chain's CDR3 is CASSLVGTGVNEQYF. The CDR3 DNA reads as TGTGCCAGCAGCTTGGTCGGGACAGGGGTAAACGAGCAGTACTTC.

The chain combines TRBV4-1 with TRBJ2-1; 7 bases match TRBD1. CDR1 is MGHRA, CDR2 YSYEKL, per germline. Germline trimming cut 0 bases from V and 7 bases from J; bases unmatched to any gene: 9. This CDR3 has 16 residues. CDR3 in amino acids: CASSQDRGNRGNEQFF. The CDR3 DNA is TGCGCCAGCAGCCAAGATCGGGGCAACAGGGGTAATGAGCAGTTCTTC.

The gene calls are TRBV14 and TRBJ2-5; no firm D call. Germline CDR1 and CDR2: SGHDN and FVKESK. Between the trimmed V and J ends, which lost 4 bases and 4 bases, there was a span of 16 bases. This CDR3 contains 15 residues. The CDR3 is CASSPPDPSLETQYF. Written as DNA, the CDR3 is TGTGCCAGCAGCCCCCCGGACCCGTCCTTAGAGACCCAGTACTTC.

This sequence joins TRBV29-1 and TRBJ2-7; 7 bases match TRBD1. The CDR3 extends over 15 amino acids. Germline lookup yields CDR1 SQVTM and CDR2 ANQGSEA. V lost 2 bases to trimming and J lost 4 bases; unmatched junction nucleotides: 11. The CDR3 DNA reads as TGCAGCGTTGAAACAAGGGACAGCGTATTATACGAGCAGTACTTC. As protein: CSVETRDSVLYEQYF.

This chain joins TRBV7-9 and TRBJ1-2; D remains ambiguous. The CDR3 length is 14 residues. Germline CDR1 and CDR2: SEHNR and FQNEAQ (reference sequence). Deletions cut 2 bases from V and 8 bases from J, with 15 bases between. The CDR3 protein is CASSLSGSIGGYTF. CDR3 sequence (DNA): TGTGCCAGCAGCTTAAGCGGAAGTATTGGGGGCTACACCTTC.

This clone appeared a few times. CDR3 DNA: TGTGCCAGTAGTATAATCCCGCAGGGGGCTAGAGGCTACACCTTC. Its translation: CASSIIPQGARGYTF. The chain couples TRBV19 to TRBJ1-2; 8 bases fit TRBD1. V shed 2 bases and J 8 bases; nucleotides not matched to a gene: 10. This CDR3 contains 15 residues. CDR1 and CDR2 (germline): LNHDA, SQIVND (reference sequence).

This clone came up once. The CDR3 is CASSYSGAHEQFF. For the CDR3, the DNA is TGTGCCAGCAGTTACTCAGGGGCCCATGAGCAGTTCTTC. This rearrangement joins TRBV6-6 to TRBJ2-1; TRBD1 might be the D (5 bases). Germline CDR1 reads MNHNY; CDR2 reads SVGAGI (reference sequence). Trimming pared 0 bases from V and 8 bases from J, leaving 8 bases between. This CDR3 is 13 amino acids long.

The CDR3 protein is CASSQDRAETTGELFF. CDR3 DNA: TGCGCCAGCAGCCAAGATCGAGCGGAAACCACCGGGGAGCTGTTTTTT. The V call is TRBV4-3, the J call TRBJ2-2; perhaps TRBD2 as D (5 bases). Germline V CDR1 and CDR2: LGHNA, YSLEER. V was pared by 0 bases and J by 4 bases, with 12 bases between. This CDR3 comprises 16 residues.

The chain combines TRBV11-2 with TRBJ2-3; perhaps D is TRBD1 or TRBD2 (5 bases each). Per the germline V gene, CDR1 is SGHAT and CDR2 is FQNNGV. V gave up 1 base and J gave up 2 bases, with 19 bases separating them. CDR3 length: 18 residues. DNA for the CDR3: TGTGCCAGCAGCTTAGGCCGCAGGGTGAGGAGGTCCACAGATACGCAGTATTTT. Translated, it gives CASSLGRRVRRSTDTQYF.

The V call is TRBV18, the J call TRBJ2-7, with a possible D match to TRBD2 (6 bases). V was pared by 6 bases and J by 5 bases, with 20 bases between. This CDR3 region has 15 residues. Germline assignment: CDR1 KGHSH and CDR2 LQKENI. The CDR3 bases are TGTGCCAGCTCCCCTTGGGGGGTCGGCCTTAACGAGCAGTACTTC. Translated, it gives CASSPWGVGLNEQYF.

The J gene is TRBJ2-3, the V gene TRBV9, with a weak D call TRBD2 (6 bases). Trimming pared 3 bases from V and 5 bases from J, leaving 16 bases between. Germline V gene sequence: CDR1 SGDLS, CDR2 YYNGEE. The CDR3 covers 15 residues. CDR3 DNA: TGTGCCAGCAGCGCCCTCCAGCGGGCAAGAGATACGCAGTATTTT. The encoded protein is CASSALQRARDTQYF.

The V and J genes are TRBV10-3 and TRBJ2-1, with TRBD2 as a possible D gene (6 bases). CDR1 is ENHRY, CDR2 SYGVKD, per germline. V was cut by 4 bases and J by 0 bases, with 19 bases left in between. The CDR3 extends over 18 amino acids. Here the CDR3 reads CAISGGLPGAFSYNEQFF. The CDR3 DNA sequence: TGTGCCATCAGTGGGGGACTTCCGGGCGCCTTCTCCTACAATGAGCAGTTCTTC.

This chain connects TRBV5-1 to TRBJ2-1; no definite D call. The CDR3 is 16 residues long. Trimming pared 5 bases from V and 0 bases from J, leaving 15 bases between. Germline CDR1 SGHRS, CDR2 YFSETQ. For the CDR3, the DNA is TGCGCCAGCAGGCCGCCGGGCGGCAGCTCCTACAATGAGCAGTTCTTC. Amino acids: CASRPPGGSSYNEQFF.